The following is a T cell receptor beta chain sequence with its context. Antigen: not known. This record belongs to a study of T-cell reconstitution after alpha-beta-depleted transplantation in children. Whole-study findings and limits: By one year post-transplant, T-cell counts and diversity largely arose from T cells that were newly produced.

The CDR3 covers 16 residues. Researchers prepared the TCRbeta library using unique molecular identifiers, the study reports. MiXCR, applied by TCRdb to the PCR reads, yields one record per CDR3 protein. The table includes 200,000 to 250,000 distinct CDR3 sequences, roughly 7.7% detected once. The clonotype comes from a male patient younger than 18 who had a stem cell transplant for acute lymphoblastic leukemia, so the T cells may come from the graft donor. The sample here was PBMCs, mostly from graft donor cells, taken 180 days after TCRalphabeta/CD19-depleted stem cell transplant. The chain is built from TRBV12-2 and TRBJ1-1; the D call in the table, TRBD1, was not verified against the DNA. TRBV12-2 is listed as a pseudogene. CDR3 loop: CASRLGGWIMNTEAFF. The DNA of the CDR3 is TGTGCAAGTCGCTTGGGGGGTTGGATAATGAACACTGAAGCTTTCTTT.